In its sample, the clone carrying this T cell receptor beta chain was seen many times. This entry belongs to a study of neurological immune-mediated disorders. The cell input for sorted libraries was 950,000 to 1,000,000, and those cells were CD4+ or CD8+ T cells. By 5'RACE with 10-nucleotide random UMIs, the cDNA was made. TCRdb re-analysed the 5' RACE reads in MiXCR, keeping a single row per CDR3 protein. The sample lists about 30,000 distinct CDR3 sequences, approximately 6% occurring once. The sequenced sample consisted of CD4+ T cells from blood. This TCR came from a woman aged 45-65 years in good health.

The CDR3: CASSLVGEEPQHF. CDR3 coding DNA: TGTGCCAGCAGCTTAGTAGGGGAGGAGCCCCAGCATTTT. The rearrangement links TRBV7-2 to TRBJ1-5, with D perhaps TRBD1 (5 bases). Looked up from germline, CDR1 is SGHTA and CDR2 is FQGNSA. The CDR3 consists of 13 residues. V lost 1 base, J lost 8 bases, and 9 bases lay in between.